This TCR beta chain was sequenced for a study of STAT5B mutations in CD4+ large granular lymphocyte leukemia. Original analysis: Productive clonotypes were detectable down to 2.59 x 10-5 frequency. The table came from immunoSEQ multiplex PCR; TCRdb's copy has only in-frame clones and leaves some out. That table is the source of V, J and clone size, and D and trimming were worked out from the DNA. Among about 30,000 clones, around 85% were seen once, and the ten largest hold approximately 2.3%. Trimming took 3 bases from V and 3 from J; bases not matched to a gene: 5. The CDR3 length is 15 residues. From germline, CDR1 is MNHEY and CDR2 SMNVEV (reference sequence).

Specimen: CD4+ T cells from blood buffy coats. The chain uses TRBV27 and TRBJ2-3, with 8 bases lining up with TRBD1. This clonotype was sampled from a human donor in good health. This chain's CDR3 is CASSFTGGWTDTQYF. The DNA of the CDR3 is TGTGCCAGCAGTTTCACAGGGGGATGGACAGATACGCAGTATTTT.